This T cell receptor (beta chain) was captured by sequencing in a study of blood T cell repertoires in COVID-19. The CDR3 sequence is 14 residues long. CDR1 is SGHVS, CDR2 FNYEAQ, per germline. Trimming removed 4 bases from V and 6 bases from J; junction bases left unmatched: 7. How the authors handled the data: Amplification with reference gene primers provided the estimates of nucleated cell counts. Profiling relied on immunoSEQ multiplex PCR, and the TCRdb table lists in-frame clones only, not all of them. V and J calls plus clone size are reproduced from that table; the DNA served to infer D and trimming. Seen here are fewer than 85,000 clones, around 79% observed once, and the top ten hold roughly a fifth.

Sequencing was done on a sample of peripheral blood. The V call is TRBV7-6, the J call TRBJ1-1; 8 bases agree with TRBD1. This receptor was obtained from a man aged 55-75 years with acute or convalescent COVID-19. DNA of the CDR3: TGTGCCAGCAGCTGGACAGGGCGAGGAGCTGAAGCTTTCTTT. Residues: CASSWTGRGAEAFF.